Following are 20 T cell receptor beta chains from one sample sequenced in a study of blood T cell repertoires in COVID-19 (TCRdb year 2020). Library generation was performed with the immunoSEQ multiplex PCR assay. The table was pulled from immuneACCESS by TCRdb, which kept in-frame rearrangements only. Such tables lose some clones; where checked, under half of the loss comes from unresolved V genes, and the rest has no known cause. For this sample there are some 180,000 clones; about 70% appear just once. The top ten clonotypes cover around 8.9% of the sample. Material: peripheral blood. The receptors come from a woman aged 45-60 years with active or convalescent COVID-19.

CDR3 loop: CASSFGPGNYGYTF. In DNA, the CDR3 is TGTGCCAGCAGCTTTGGTCCAGGGAACTATGGCTACACCTTC. The chain combines TRBV11-2 with TRBJ1-2, with D maybe TRBD1 (5 bases). The CDR3 runs to 14 residues. Germline V gene lookup returns CDR1 SGHAT and CDR2 FQNNGV. The V end was cut by 3 bases, the J end by 2 bases, with 10 bases between.

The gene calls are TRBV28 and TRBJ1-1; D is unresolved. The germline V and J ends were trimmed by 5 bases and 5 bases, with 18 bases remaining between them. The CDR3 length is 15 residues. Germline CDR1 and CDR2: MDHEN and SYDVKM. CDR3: CASSPRGGWGTEAFF. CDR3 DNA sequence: TGTGCCAGCAGTCCTCGTGGAGGGTGGGGAACTGAAGCTTTCTTT.

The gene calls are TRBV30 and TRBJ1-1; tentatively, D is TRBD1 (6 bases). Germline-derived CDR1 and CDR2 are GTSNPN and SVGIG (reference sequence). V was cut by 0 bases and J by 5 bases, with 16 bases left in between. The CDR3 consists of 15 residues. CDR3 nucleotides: TGTGCCTGGAGTGTAGGGCAGGGGCTATGGACTGAAGCTTTCTTT. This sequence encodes CAWSVGQGLWTEAFF.

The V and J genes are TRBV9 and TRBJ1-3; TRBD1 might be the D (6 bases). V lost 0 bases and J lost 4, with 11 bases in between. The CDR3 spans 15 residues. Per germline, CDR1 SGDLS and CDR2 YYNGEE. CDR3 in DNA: TGTGCCAGCAGCGTAGAAGGGGGAAGGGGAAACACCATATATTTT. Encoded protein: CASSVEGGRGNTIYF. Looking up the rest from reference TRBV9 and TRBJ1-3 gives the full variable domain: DSGVTQTPKHLITATGQRVTLRCSPRSGDLSVYWYQQSLDQGLQFLIQYYNGEERAKGNILERFSAQQFPDLHSELNLSSLELGDSALYFCASSVEGGRGNTIYFGEGSWLTVV.

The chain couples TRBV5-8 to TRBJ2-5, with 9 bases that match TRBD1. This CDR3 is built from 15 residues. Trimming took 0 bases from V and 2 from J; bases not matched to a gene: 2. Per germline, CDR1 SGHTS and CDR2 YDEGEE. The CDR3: CASSLGTGAQETQYF. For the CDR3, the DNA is TGTGCCAGCAGCTTGGGGACAGGGGCTCAAGAGACCCAGTACTTC.

CDR3 region: CASSPTATNEKLFF. The CDR3, as DNA: TGTGCCAGCAGCCCGACAGCAACTAATGAAAAACTGTTTTTT. The genes are TRBV7-2 and TRBJ1-4, with D perhaps matching TRBD1 (5 bases). The length of the CDR3 is 14 residues. Trimming took 5 bases from V and 0 from J, leaving 7 bases between them. Germline V gene sequence: CDR1 SGHTA, CDR2 FQGNSA. Full variable domain (rest looked up from reference TRBV7-2 and TRBJ1-4): GAGVSQSPSNKVTEKGKDVELRCDPISGHTALYWYRQSLGQGLEFLIYFQGNSAPDKSGLPSDRFSAERTGGSVSTLTIQRTQQEDSAVYLCASSPTATNEKLFFGSGTQLSVL.

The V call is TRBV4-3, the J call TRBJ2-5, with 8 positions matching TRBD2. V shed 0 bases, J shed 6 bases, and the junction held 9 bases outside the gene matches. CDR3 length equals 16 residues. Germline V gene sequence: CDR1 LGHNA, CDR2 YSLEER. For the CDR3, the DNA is TGCGCCAGCAGCCAAGACCGGGGGGGGCCGGGAAAGACCCAGTACTTC. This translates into CASSQDRGGPGKTQYF.

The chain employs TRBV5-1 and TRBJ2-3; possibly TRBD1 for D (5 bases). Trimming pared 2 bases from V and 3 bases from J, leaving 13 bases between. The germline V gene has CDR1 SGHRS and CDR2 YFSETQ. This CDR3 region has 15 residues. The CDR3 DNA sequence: TGCGCCAGCAGCTTTGGACAATTCGGGACAGATACGCAGTATTTT. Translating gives CASSFGQFGTDTQYF.

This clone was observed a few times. The CDR3 DNA is TGTGCCAGCAGCAAAGATGGGGACAGGGGGCTCAATGAGCAGTTCTTC. The encoded protein is CASSKDGDRGLNEQFF. This chain connects TRBV21-1 to TRBJ2-1; TRBD1, as called in the table, went unchecked against the DNA. TRBV21-1 is assigned pseudogene status. The CDR3 extends over 16 amino acids.

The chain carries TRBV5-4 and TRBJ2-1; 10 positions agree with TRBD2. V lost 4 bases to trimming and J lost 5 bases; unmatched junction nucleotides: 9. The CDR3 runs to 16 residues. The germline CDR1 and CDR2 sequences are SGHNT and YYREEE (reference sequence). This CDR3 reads CASSPRKREGHNEQFF. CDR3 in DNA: TGTGCCAGCAGCCCGAGGAAGCGGGAGGGCCACAATGAGCAGTTCTTC.

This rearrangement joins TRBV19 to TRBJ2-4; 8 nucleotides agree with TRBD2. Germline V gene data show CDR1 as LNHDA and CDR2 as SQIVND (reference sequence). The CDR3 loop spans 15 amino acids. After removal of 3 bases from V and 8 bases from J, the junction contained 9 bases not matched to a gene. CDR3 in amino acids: CASSIIEAGEDIQYF. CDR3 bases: TGTGCCAGTAGTATTATCGAAGCGGGAGAGGACATTCAGTACTTC.

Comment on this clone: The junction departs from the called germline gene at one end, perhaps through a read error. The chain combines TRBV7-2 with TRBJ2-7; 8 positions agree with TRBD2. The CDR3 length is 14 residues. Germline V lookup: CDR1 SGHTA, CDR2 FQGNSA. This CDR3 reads CASTLAGRVYEQYF. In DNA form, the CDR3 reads TGTGCCAGCACCTTAGCGGGGAGAGTCTACGAGCAGTACTTC.

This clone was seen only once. The CDR3 protein is CAWSGNHYGYTF. The CDR3 region has the DNA TGTGCCTGGTCCGGGAACCACTATGGCTACACCTTC. The chain couples TRBV30 to TRBJ1-2; D ambiguous. V lost 5 bases and J lost 3, with 10 bases in between. Per the germline V gene, CDR1 is GTSNPN and CDR2 is SVGIG (reference sequence). The CDR3 runs to 12 residues. The entire variable domain, with the rest obtained from reference TRBV30 and TRBJ1-2, is as follows: SQTIHQWPATLVQPVGSPLSLECTVEGTSNPNLYWYRQAAGRGLQLLFYSVGIGQISSEVPQNLSASRPQDRQFILSSKKLLLSDSGFYLCAWSGNHYGYTFGSGTRLTVV.

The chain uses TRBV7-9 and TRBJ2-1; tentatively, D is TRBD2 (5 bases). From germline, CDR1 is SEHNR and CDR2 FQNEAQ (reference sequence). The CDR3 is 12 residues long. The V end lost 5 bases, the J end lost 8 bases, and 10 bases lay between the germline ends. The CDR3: CASSELDHEQFF. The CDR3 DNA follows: TGTGCCAGCAGCGAACTAGATCATGAGCAGTTCTTC.

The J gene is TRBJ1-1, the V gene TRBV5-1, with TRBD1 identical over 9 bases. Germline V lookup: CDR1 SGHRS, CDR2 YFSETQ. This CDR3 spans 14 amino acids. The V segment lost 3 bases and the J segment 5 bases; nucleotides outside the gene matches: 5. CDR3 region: CASSSLTGGTEAFF. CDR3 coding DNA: TGCGCCAGCAGCTCTTTGACAGGGGGGACTGAAGCTTTCTTT.

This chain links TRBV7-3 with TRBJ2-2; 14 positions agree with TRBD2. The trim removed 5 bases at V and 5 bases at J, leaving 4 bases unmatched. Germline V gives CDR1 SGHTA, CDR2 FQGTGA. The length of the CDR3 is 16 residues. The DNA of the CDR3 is TGTGCCAGCAGCCCCCGGACTAGCGGGGGGACCGGGGAGCTGTTTTTT. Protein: CASSPRTSGGTGELFF.

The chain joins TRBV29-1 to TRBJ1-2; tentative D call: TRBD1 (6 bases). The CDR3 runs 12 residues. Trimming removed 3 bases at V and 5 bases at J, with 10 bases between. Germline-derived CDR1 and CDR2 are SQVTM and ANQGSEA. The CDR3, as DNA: TGCAGCGTTGAGAGGGGGGGGTATGGCTACACCTTC. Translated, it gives CSVERGGYGYTF.

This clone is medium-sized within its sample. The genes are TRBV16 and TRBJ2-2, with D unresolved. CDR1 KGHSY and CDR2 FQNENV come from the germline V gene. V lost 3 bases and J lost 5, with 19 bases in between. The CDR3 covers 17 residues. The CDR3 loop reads CASSHMSGDRITGELFF. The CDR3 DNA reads TGTGCCAGCAGCCATATGTCAGGCGATAGGATAACCGGGGAGCTGTTTTTT.

The CDR3 sequence is CASSQQAGGDNEQFF. CDR3 nucleotide sequence: TGTGCCAGCAGCCAACAAGCGGGGGGCGACAATGAGCAGTTCTTC. The rearrangement joins TRBV3-1 (or the pseudogene TRBV3-2) to TRBJ2-1; 9 bases align to TRBD2. This CDR3 contains 15 residues. Germline V gives CDR1 LGHDT, CDR2 YNNKEL (reference sequence). J lost 5 bases, V lost 2 bases, and 4 bases had no gene match.

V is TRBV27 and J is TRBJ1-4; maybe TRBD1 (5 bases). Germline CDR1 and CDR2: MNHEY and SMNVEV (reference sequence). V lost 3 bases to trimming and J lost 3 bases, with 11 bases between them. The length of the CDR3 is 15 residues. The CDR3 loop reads CASSFFGDSNEKLFF. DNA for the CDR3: TGTGCCAGCAGTTTTTTTGGGGACTCTAATGAAAAACTGTTTTTT.